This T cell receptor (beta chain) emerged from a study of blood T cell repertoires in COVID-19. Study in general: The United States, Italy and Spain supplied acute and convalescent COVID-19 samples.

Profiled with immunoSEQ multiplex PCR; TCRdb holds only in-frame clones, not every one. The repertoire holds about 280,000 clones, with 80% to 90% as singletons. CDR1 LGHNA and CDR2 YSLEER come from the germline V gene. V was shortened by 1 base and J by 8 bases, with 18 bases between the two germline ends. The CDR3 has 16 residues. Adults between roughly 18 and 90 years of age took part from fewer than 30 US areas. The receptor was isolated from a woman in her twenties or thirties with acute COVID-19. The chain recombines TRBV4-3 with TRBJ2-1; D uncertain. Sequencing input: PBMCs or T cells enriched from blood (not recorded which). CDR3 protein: CASSQVMRRPFYEQFF. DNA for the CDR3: TGCGCCAGCAGCCAAGTTATGAGGCGACCTTTTTATGAGCAGTTCTTC.